This TCR beta chain came from a study of blood T cell repertoires in COVID-19. Study-wide background: The United States, Italy and Spain provided the acute and convalescent COVID-19 samples. PBMCs, B-cell-depleted T cells, or T cells were the source of the cDNA or gDNA that made up the material.

In the study's own analysis: Counts of nucleated cells, estimated from reference gene primer amplification, were obtained. Libraries were prepared by immunoSEQ multiplex PCR; TCRdb keeps only in-frame clonotypes and omits some of them. That table supplies the V and J calls and clone size; D and trimming were determined from the DNA. This table has roughly 380,000 clones, 81% appearing once. The receptor was derived from a human donor with acute or convalescent COVID-19. The donor label of this sample is uncertain. Sequenced input: peripheral blood.

Here the CDR3 reads CASSPTGDGSYNEQFF. The CDR3 DNA reads as TGTGCCAGCAGTCCGACAGGAGATGGCTCCTACAATGAGCAGTTCTTC. The chain combines TRBV5-4 with TRBJ2-1; D perhaps matches TRBD1 (6 bases). This CDR3 has 16 residues. Per germline, CDR1 SGHNT and CDR2 YYREEE (reference sequence). V was pared by 5 bases and J by 0 bases, with 15 bases between.